The 23 T cell receptor beta chains below all came from one sample that was sequenced in a study of blood T cells in healthy people across ages. The authors ran a second PCR of roughly 6 to 12 cycles using a sample-barcoded 5' primer and a J-beta primer mix. TCRdb reprocessed the 5' RACE reads via MiXCR and lists one record per CDR3 protein. The profile shows around 1,600,000 distinct CDR3 sequences, roughly 43% of them singletons. Source material: blood. These receptors were obtained from a woman under 30 in good health.

The chain recombines TRBV4-1 with TRBJ1-5, with D uncertain. V gave up 1 base and J gave up 4 bases, with 11 bases separating them. The CDR3 is 15 amino acids. CDR1 is MGHRA and CDR2 is YSYEKL in the germline V gene. CDR3 in amino acids: CASSQGLPSNQPQHF. The CDR3 DNA follows: TGCGCCAGCAGCCAAGGGCTTCCCTCGAATCAGCCCCAGCATTTT.

The chain joins TRBV4-3 to TRBJ1-2; 8 nucleotides line up with TRBD1. Germline CDR1 and CDR2: LGHNA and YSLEER. V shed 0 bases and J 6 bases; nucleotides not matched to a gene: 3. The CDR3 has 14 amino acids. The CDR3 is CASSQEDRGHGYTF. The CDR3 DNA sequence: TGCGCCAGCAGCCAAGAAGACAGGGGCCATGGCTACACCTTC.

This clonotype has just a few counts. The chain links TRBV7-9 to TRBJ2-1; TRBD1 might be the D (6 bases). Trimming took off 5 bases at V and 5 bases at J, with 25 bases between the two ends. The germline V gene has CDR1 SEHNR and CDR2 FQNEAQ (reference sequence). This CDR3 contains 18 residues. The CDR3, as DNA: TGTGCCAGCAGCGCACGACGCGGACAGACACTAATTAACAATGAGCAGTTCTTC. This translates into CASSARRGQTLINNEQFF.

CDR3 DNA: TGTGCCAGCAGCCCTGACTTGAAAACGCAGTATTTT. Protein: CASSPDLKTQYF. This chain connects TRBV9 to TRBJ2-3; D is uncertain. V was trimmed by 4 bases and J by 9 bases, leaving 12 bases between them. CDR1 is SGDLS and CDR2 is YYNGEE in the germline V gene. The CDR3 covers 12 residues.

The CDR3 spells CASTPDRVREQYF. The DNA for the CDR3 is TGTGCCAGCACCCCGGACAGGGTGAGGGAGCAGTACTTC. The V call is TRBV28, the J call TRBJ2-7, with 8 bases that match TRBD1. Trimming at V came to 7 bases and at J to 7 bases, leaving 9 bases not matched to a gene. In germline, CDR1 is MDHEN, CDR2 SYDVKM. The CDR3 loop spans 13 amino acids.

V gene TRBV6-6 combines with J gene TRBJ2-1; D is undetermined. Germline-derived CDR1 and CDR2 are MNHNY and SVGAGI (reference sequence). The CDR3 is 11 amino acids. Between the trimmed V and J ends, which lost 4 bases and 9 bases, there was a span of 7 bases. This CDR3 is CASSFLVEQFF. Written as DNA, the CDR3 is TGTGCCAGCAGTTTCCTTGTTGAGCAGTTCTTC.

On this clonotype: Being one base from a much bigger clone, this may be a read error. CDR3 sequence: CAGSQGQSYGYTF. The CDR3 region has the DNA TGTGCCGGCAGCCAGGGACAGTCTTATGGCTACACCTTC. The chain uses TRBV6-6 and TRBJ1-2, with 7 bases that match TRBD1. The CDR3 extends over 13 amino acids. Germline lookup yields CDR1 MNHNY and CDR2 SVGAGI (reference sequence).

This clonotype was counted only a few times. J is TRBJ2-7 and V is TRBV4-3, with 14 bases lining up with TRBD2. V lost 0 bases to trimming and J lost 2 bases; unmatched junction nucleotides: 3. The CDR3 totals 17 residues. CDR1 is LGHNA, CDR2 YSLEER, per germline. The CDR3 region is CASSQDMTSGRAYEQYF. The CDR3 DNA reads TGCGCCAGCAGCCAAGATATGACTAGCGGGAGGGCCTACGAGCAGTACTTC.

The CDR3 DNA is TGCGCCAGCAGCTTGGAATCGGGAAGAGAGAACTATGGCTACACCTTC. It yields the protein CASSLESGRENYGYTF. The chain employs TRBV5-1 and TRBJ1-2, with D unresolved. The V gene lost 0 bases and the J gene lost 2 bases, with 14 bases spanning the gap. Germline assignment: CDR1 SGHRS and CDR2 YFSETQ. The CDR3 runs to 16 residues.

The J gene is TRBJ2-1, the V gene TRBV5-1, with D possibly matching TRBD2 (7 bases). The CDR3 has 14 residues. The germline CDR1 and CDR2 sequences are SGHRS and YFSETQ. Trimming removed 6 bases at V and 6 bases at J, with 16 bases between. In DNA form, the CDR3 reads TGCGCCAGCACACAGGGAGGGTGGGGCAATGAGCAGTTCTTC. It encodes CASTQGGWGNEQFF.

The rearrangement joins TRBV7-2 to TRBJ2-5; TRBD2 matches at 9 bases. J lost 11 bases, V lost 5 bases, and 15 bases had no gene match. Germline V gene lookup returns CDR1 SGHTA and CDR2 FQGNSA. This CDR3 is 15 amino acids long. The DNA for the CDR3 is TGTGCCAGCAGCCGTGAGGTGATTAGCGGGGGTGAGCAGTACTTC. This encodes CASSREVISGGEQYF.

The rearrangement links TRBV20-1 to TRBJ1-4; D perhaps matches TRBD1 (6 bases). CDR3 size: 13 residues. V was pared by 6 bases and J by 3 bases, with 11 bases between. Germline CDR1 and CDR2: DFQATT and SNEGSKA (reference sequence). CDR3 in amino acids: CSADGGPNEKLFF. The CDR3 DNA reads as TGCAGTGCCGACGGGGGCCCTAATGAAAAACTGTTTTTT.

For this clonotype: An end of the junction differs from the germline gene, which may be a read error. V is TRBV7-2 and J is TRBJ2-5; weak D call: TRBD1 (5 bases). The DNA matches TRBJ2-1 better at its end, which makes the J call doubtful. In germline, CDR1 is SGHTA, CDR2 FQGNSA. The CDR3 has 13 residues. CDR3 residues: CASSVAGQETQFF. The CDR3 bases are TGTGCCAGCAGCGTAGCAGGGCAAGAGACCCAGTTCTTC.

This chain links TRBV7-6 with TRBJ1-6; no reliable D call. Germline CDR1 SGHVS, CDR2 FNYEAQ. The V end lost 1 base, the J end lost 15 bases, and 13 bases lay between the germline ends. CDR3 length equals 13 residues. CDR3 sequence reads: CASSLDPGLHLHF. The CDR3 DNA reads as TGTGCCAGCAGCTTAGACCCGGGATTGCACCTCCACTTT. The full variable domain, completed using reference TRBV7-6 and TRBJ1-6, is GAGVSQSPRYKVTKRGQDVALRCDPISGHVSLYWYRQALGQGPEFLTYFNYEAQQDKSGLPNDRFSAERPEGSISTLTIQRTEQRDSAMYRCASSLDPGLHLHFGNGTRLTVT.

The CDR3 loop is CASRQRGSTDTQYF. CDR3 DNA sequence: TGTGCCAGCAGACAACGGGGGAGCACAGATACGCAGTATTTT. V gene TRBV6-2 or TRBV6-3 combines with J gene TRBJ2-3; tentatively, D is TRBD2 (6 bases). Germline V lookup: CDR1 MNHEY, CDR2 SVGEGT. CDR3 length: 14 amino acids. Trimming left V 6 bases short and J 0 bases short, with 10 bases between.

This clonotype appeared a few times. The genes are TRBV4-1 and TRBJ2-7; D may be TRBD1 (6 bases). Trimming stripped 0 bases from V and 2 bases from J, with 11 bases between. From germline, CDR1 is MGHRA and CDR2 YSYEKL. CDR3 size: 15 residues. This CDR3 reads CASSQEQGTAYEQYF. In nucleotides, the CDR3 is TGCGCCAGCAGCCAAGAACAGGGAACTGCCTACGAGCAGTACTTC.

The chain recombines TRBV4-1 with TRBJ1-4; no definite D call. Trimming removed 0 bases from V and 2 bases from J, with 7 bases in between. The CDR3 runs 15 residues. CDR1 is MGHRA, CDR2 YSYEKL, per germline. The CDR3 loop is CASSQDRQTNEKLFF. The CDR3 nucleotides are TGCGCCAGCAGCCAAGATCGCCAGACTAATGAAAAACTGTTTTTT.

The J gene is TRBJ2-1, the V gene TRBV25-1, with D uncertain. V lost 2 bases and J 4 bases, leaving 12 bases between the germline ends. This CDR3 spans 15 amino acids. The germline V gene has CDR1 MGHDK and CDR2 SYGVNS. The CDR3 DNA reads TGTGCCAGCAGTGAACCCGGGTCGCGATACAATGAGCAGTTCTTC. It specifies CASSEPGSRYNEQFF.

This clonotype occurred a few times. The chain joins TRBV7-2 to TRBJ2-1, with 7 nucleotides matching TRBD2. The ends lost 6 bases at V and 0 bases at J; junction bases unmatched: 8. CDR3 length: 16 amino acids. Per germline, CDR1 SGHTA and CDR2 FQGNSA. DNA for the CDR3: TGTGCCAGCAGGTTACCGGGACTAAACTCCTACAATGAGCAGTTCTTC. Encoded protein: CASRLPGLNSYNEQFF.

J is TRBJ2-5 and V is TRBV20-1; D remains unclear. CDR3 length: 12 residues. The V gene lost 5 bases and the J gene lost 0 bases, with 7 bases spanning the gap. Looked up from germline, CDR1 is DFQATT and CDR2 is SNEGSKA (reference sequence). Here the CDR3 reads CSAVKYQETQYF. CDR3 nucleotides: TGCAGTGCTGTTAAGTACCAAGAGACCCAGTACTTC.

The chain joins TRBV4-3 to TRBJ2-5; unclear D gene. The last part of the DNA fits TRBJ2-7 better; the J call may be wrong. This CDR3 spans 16 amino acids. Germline CDR1 and CDR2: LGHNA and YSLEER. CDR3 nucleotides: TGCGCCAGCAGCCATAAATATAGACATCAAGAGATCGAGCAGTACTTC. It translates to CASSHKYRHQEIEQYF.

The chain couples TRBV20-1 to TRBJ2-5; possibly TRBD2 for D (5 bases). CDR3 length: 13 amino acids. Germline CDR1 DFQATT, CDR2 SNEGSKA (reference sequence). Trimming cost V 7 bases and J 2 bases, with 14 bases left between them. The CDR3 nucleotides are TGCAGTGGTTGGCTCTCGGGGCAAGAGACCCAGTACTTC. Translation: CSGWLSGQETQYF.

Only a few counts were recorded for this clonotype. This chain uses TRBV27 with TRBJ1-2; 7 nucleotides agree with TRBD1. V lost 5 bases and J lost 8; bases outside the gene matches: 8. Germline CDR1 and CDR2: MNHEY and SMNVEV (reference sequence). This CDR3 comprises 13 residues. Here the CDR3 reads CASSPRTGGGYTF. CDR3 DNA: TGTGCCAGCAGTCCCCGGACAGGAGGGGGCTACACCTTC.